A single sample is the source of the 32 T cell receptor beta chains below, sequenced in a study of cytomegalovirus exposure and HLA in healthy donors. PCR primers comprised 60 Vbeta and 13 Jbeta primers. Clones were read by immunoSEQ multiplex PCR, and TCRdb kept only the in-frame ones, dropping some. This repertoire shows over 150,000 clones, 84% found once; its top ten account for around 4.9%. Sequenced: PBMCs. The source is a girl aged 5-17 years in good health and CMV-seropositive.

The genes are TRBV11-2 and TRBJ1-2; D perhaps matches TRBD1 (5 bases). V was pared by 4 bases and J by 4 bases, with 22 bases between. The CDR3 consists of 17 residues. The germline V gene has CDR1 SGHAT and CDR2 FQNNGV. The DNA of the CDR3 is TGTGCCAGCAGCTCGATTAAAGGGAGCGTCGGGGGCTATGGCTACACCTTC. Translation: CASSSIKGSVGGYGYTF.

This chain links TRBV5-6 with TRBJ2-7; D might be TRBD2 (7 bases). Between the trimmed V and J ends, which lost 1 base and 2 bases, there was a span of 10 bases. CDR1 and CDR2 (germline): SGHDT, YYEEEE. CDR3 size: 14 residues. The CDR3 DNA follows: TGTGCCAGCAGCTTGAGGGGGGGGGCCTACGAGCAGTACTTC. Translated, it gives CASSLRGGAYEQYF. The complete variable domain, with remaining parts taken from reference TRBV5-6 and TRBJ2-7, reads DAGVTQSPTHLIKTRGQQVTLRCSPKSGHDTVSWYQQALGQGPQFIFQYYEEEERQRGNFPDRFSGHQFPNYSSELNVNALLLGDSALYLCASSLRGGAYEQYFGPGTRLTVT.

This rearrangement joins TRBV5-1 to TRBJ1-5; a weak D match, TRBD1 (5 bases). The CDR3 has 14 amino acids. Looked up from germline, CDR1 is SGHRS and CDR2 is YFSETQ. Trimming removed 3 bases from V and 7 bases from J, with 14 bases in between. The CDR3 loop reads CASSSGQGRQPQHF. The DNA for the CDR3 is TGCGCCAGCAGCTCTGGGCAGGGAAGACAGCCCCAGCATTTT.

The CDR3 is CASSEAADYSETQYF. The CDR3 DNA reads as TGTGCCAGCAGTGAAGCGGCTGACTACTCAGAGACCCAGTACTTC. The rearrangement joins TRBV2 to TRBJ2-5; weak D call: TRBD2 (5 bases). Germline CDR1 SNHLY, CDR2 FYNNEI. The CDR3 consists of 15 residues. V was clipped by 0 bases and J by 4 bases, with 12 bases between them.

The chain joins TRBV6-4 to TRBJ2-1, with TRBD1 matching 8 bases. Germline-derived CDR1 and CDR2 are MRHNA and SNTAGT. J was trimmed by 3 bases and V by 3 bases; bases with no gene match: 1. The CDR3 runs 14 residues. The DNA of the CDR3 is TGTGCCAGCAGTGAACAGGGGGACTACAATGAGCAGTTCTTC. The encoded protein is CASSEQGDYNEQFF.

This chain uses TRBV4-1 with TRBJ2-1, with 7 bases that match TRBD2. CDR1 is MGHRA and CDR2 is YSYEKL in the germline V gene. V shed 6 bases and J 3 bases; nucleotides not matched to a gene: 5. This CDR3 region has 14 residues. The CDR3 nucleotides read TGCGCCAGCAGTACTAGCGCCGACTACAATGAGCAGTTCTTC. This sequence encodes CASSTSADYNEQFF.

V usage is TRBV19 and J usage is TRBJ1-1, with 8 nucleotides matching TRBD1. Germline V CDR1 and CDR2: LNHDA, SQIVND (reference sequence). J gave up 7 bases and V 5 bases, and 6 bases lay outside the gene matches. CDR3 length: 13 amino acids. CDR3 loop: CASSVQGASEAFF. CDR3 sequence (DNA): TGTGCCAGTAGTGTCCAGGGGGCTAGTGAAGCTTTCTTT.

The rearrangement joins TRBV6-5 to TRBJ2-5; D perhaps matches TRBD2 (7 bases). The CDR3 contains 14 residues. Germline V gives CDR1 MNHEY, CDR2 SVGAGI. The V and J ends lost 8 bases and 6 bases respectively, with 19 bases between them. The CDR3 sequence is CASGESGGWKTQYF. The CDR3 DNA is TGTGCCAGCGGGGAGTCGGGGGGCTGGAAGACCCAGTACTTC.

The genes are TRBV5-4 and TRBJ1-2, with D possibly being TRBD1 (5 bases). There are 17 residues in the CDR3. Germline V gene lookup returns CDR1 SGHNT and CDR2 YYREEE (reference sequence). V was clipped by 0 bases and J by 3 bases, with 18 bases between them. CDR3 in DNA: TGTGCCAGCAGCTTGGAATTTGAGGCAGGGTTGGACTATGGCTACACCTTC. Its translation: CASSLEFEAGLDYGYTF. The full variable domain, rest sourced from reference TRBV5-4 and TRBJ1-2, is ETGVTQSPTHLIKTRGQQVTLRCSSQSGHNTVSWYQQALGQGPQFIFQYYREEENGRGNFPPRFSGLQFPNYSSELNVNALELDDSALYLCASSLEFEAGLDYGYTFGSGTRLTVV.

The CDR3 DNA reads as TGTGCCTGGATGGGGAGGGTGAACACCGGGGAGCTGTTTTTT. Amino acid sequence: CAWMGRVNTGELFF. V and J are TRBV30 and TRBJ2-2, with 7 bases aligning to TRBD2. The germline V gene has CDR1 GTSNPN and CDR2 SVGIG (reference sequence). The V gene end was trimmed by 4 bases and the J gene end by 1 base; junction bases not matched to a gene: 3. The CDR3 has 14 amino acids.

This clone showed up just once. This chain's CDR3 is CASSSRVLSTDTQYF. The CDR3 nucleotides are TGTGCCAGCAGCTCCAGGGTATTAAGCACAGATACGCAGTATTTT. This rearrangement joins TRBV13 to TRBJ2-3; D possibly corresponds to TRBD1 (5 bases). The germline CDR1 and CDR2 sequences are PRHDT and FYEKMQ (reference sequence). The V end was cut by 4 bases, the J end by 0 bases, with 11 bases between. The CDR3 loop spans 15 amino acids.

Remarks on this clone: This CDR3 is also generated by other DNA sequences in the sample. The chain combines TRBV19 with TRBJ2-7; 7 nucleotides match TRBD2. Germline lookup yields CDR1 LNHDA and CDR2 SQIVND (reference sequence). V lost 1 base, J lost 3 bases, and 0 bases stayed unmatched. This CDR3 is 13 amino acids long. CDR3 sequence: CASSIGGGYEQYF. The CDR3 DNA follows: TGTGCCAGTAGTATAGGGGGGGGCTACGAGCAGTACTTC.

This chain connects TRBV6-5 to TRBJ1-6, with a possible D match to TRBD1 (6 bases). With 1 base removed from V and 9 bases from J, the gap between germline ends came to 16 bases. The germline V gene encodes CDR1 MNHEY and CDR2 SVGAGI. The CDR3 spans 16 residues. CDR3 bases: TGTGCCAGCAGTTACTATCTGGGACACCCGGGTTCACCCCTCCACTTT. This sequence encodes CASSYYLGHPGSPLHF.

The chain carries TRBV2 and TRBJ2-7; no clear D gene. This CDR3 contains 13 residues. Per germline, CDR1 SNHLY and CDR2 FYNNEI. V lost 4 bases and J 3 bases, leaving 10 bases between the germline ends. CDR3 bases: TGTGCCAGCAGTGTCGCAGTACACTACGAGCAGTACTTC. The encoded protein is CASSVAVHYEQYF.

V and J are TRBV6-1 and TRBJ1-2; D perhaps matches TRBD1 (6 bases). Trimming pared 1 base from V and 4 bases from J, leaving 16 bases between. The germline V gene encodes CDR1 MNHNS and CDR2 SASEGT. This CDR3 is built from 16 residues. CDR3 DNA sequence: TGTGCCAGCAGTGAAGACCCGGGACACCGATCCTATGGCTACACCTTC. It encodes CASSEDPGHRSYGYTF.

The V call is TRBV6-1, the J call TRBJ1-1; no clear D gene. V gave up 5 bases and J gave up 3 bases, with 7 bases separating them. Germline CDR1 and CDR2: MNHNS and SASEGT. The CDR3 is 12 amino acids. In DNA form, the CDR3 reads TGTGCCAGCAGTCGGTCCCACACTGAAGCTTTCTTT. It yields the protein CASSRSHTEAFF.

The chain is built from TRBV6-6 and TRBJ1-1; 9 nucleotides line up with TRBD1. Germline V gene data show CDR1 as MNHNY and CDR2 as SVGAGI (reference sequence). The CDR3 sequence is 16 residues long. The V segment lost 2 bases and the J segment 1 base; nucleotides outside the gene matches: 5. Written as DNA, the CDR3 is TGTGCCAGCAGTTACGTTCCGGGACAGGGGAACACTGAAGCTTTCTTT. Its translation is CASSYVPGQGNTEAFF.

V is TRBV9 and J is TRBJ1-5, with D tentatively TRBD1 (5 bases). CDR1 and CDR2 (germline): SGDLS, YYNGEE. The CDR3 extends over 15 amino acids. Trimming stripped 3 bases from V and 4 bases from J, with 14 bases between. As DNA, the CDR3 is TGTGCCAGCAGCGAGGGGTGGGGAGGGAATCAGCCCCAGCATTTT. Amino acid sequence: CASSEGWGGNQPQHF.

The chain carries TRBV9 and TRBJ2-7, with 12 positions matching TRBD1. The junction had 6 bases not matched to a gene; V was cut back by 3 bases and J by 2 bases. The CDR3 contains 16 residues. Germline CDR1 SGDLS, CDR2 YYNGEE. The CDR3 loop is CASSARGQGAPYEQYF. For the CDR3, the DNA is TGTGCCAGCAGCGCCCGGGGACAGGGGGCTCCCTACGAGCAGTACTTC.

The rearrangement uses TRBV18 and TRBJ1-1; 8 bases are shared with TRBD1. The CDR3 has 15 residues. Germline V gene data show CDR1 as KGHSH and CDR2 as LQKENI. The J segment lost 5 bases and the V segment lost 6 bases, leaving 11 bases of the junction unmatched. CDR3 sequence reads: CASSRQTGGVTEAFF. In DNA, the CDR3 is TGTGCCAGCTCTCGGCAAACAGGGGGAGTTACTGAAGCTTTCTTT.

The chain recombines TRBV5-1 with TRBJ1-2; 11 positions agree with TRBD1. Germline V gene sequence: CDR1 SGHRS, CDR2 YFSETQ. J lost 4 bases, V lost 0 bases, and 2 bases had no gene match. This CDR3 spans 15 amino acids. Here the CDR3 reads CASSLDGTGGYGYTF. The CDR3 nucleotides read TGCGCCAGCAGCTTGGATGGGACAGGGGGCTATGGCTACACCTTC.

The chain employs TRBV6-1 and TRBJ2-3, with 8 bases matching TRBD2. This CDR3 has 15 amino acids. Germline V CDR1 and CDR2: MNHNS, SASEGT. The trim removed 4 bases at V and 0 bases at J, leaving 3 bases unmatched. The CDR3 sequence: CASSVLAVSTDTQYF. CDR3 sequence (DNA): TGTGCCAGCAGTGTACTAGCGGTTAGCACAGATACGCAGTATTTT.

This clone was detected only a few times. At one end the junction does not follow the germline gene, possibly because of a read error. The genes are TRBV7-7 and TRBJ2-1; tentative D call: TRBD2 (6 bases). Per germline, CDR1 SSHAT and CDR2 FNYEAQ (reference sequence). This CDR3 contains 13 residues. The CDR3 loop is CASSLVRRDEQFF. The CDR3 DNA sequence: TGTGCTAGCAGCTTAGTAAGGAGGGATGAGCAGTTCTTC.

There are a few counts of this clone. The chain links TRBV7-9 to TRBJ1-1; D is uncertain. Germline V gene lookup returns CDR1 SEHNR and CDR2 FQNEAQ (reference sequence). The length of the CDR3 is 13 residues. V lost 4 bases and J lost 13, with 19 bases in between. In nucleotides, the CDR3 is TGTGCCAGCAGCTCTCCCCCAACTGACGGGGTTTTCTTT. Protein product: CASSSPPTDGVFF.

CDR3 DNA: TGTGCCAGCAGCTTAGATGGACAGGATCGGCAGCCCCAGCATTTT. The encoded protein is CASSLDGQDRQPQHF. The J gene is TRBJ1-5, the V gene TRBV11-2, with 7 positions matching TRBD1. V lost 0 bases, J lost 7 bases, and 6 bases stayed unmatched. The CDR3 spans 15 residues. Germline lookup yields CDR1 SGHAT and CDR2 FQNNGV.

This clone was detected only a few times. For the CDR3, the DNA is TGCGCCAGCAGCCAGGGACTAGCGGGGGGGCCGAATGGCTACAATGAGCAGTTCTTC. This sequence encodes CASSQGLAGGPNGYNEQFF. The chain links TRBV4-1 to TRBJ2-1; TRBD2 aligns across 16 bases. J was trimmed by 3 bases and V by 3 bases; bases with no gene match: 8. The CDR3 has 19 amino acids. Germline V CDR1 and CDR2: MGHRA, YSYEKL.

The chain recombines TRBV14 with TRBJ1-6; perhaps TRBD1 as D (5 bases). The CDR3 has 19 residues. CDR1 and CDR2 (germline): SGHDN, FVKESK. V gave up 4 bases and J gave up 7 bases, with 26 bases separating them. The CDR3 nucleotides read TGTGCCAGCAGCCTCACGCAGGGTCTATCCCGATTGAGGAATTCACCCCTCCACTTT. Encoded protein: CASSLTQGLSRLRNSPLHF.

This chain uses TRBV6-5 with TRBJ2-7; maybe TRBD2 (6 bases). Trimming left V 0 bases short and J 1 base short, with 7 bases between. Germline values: CDR1 MNHEY, CDR2 SVGAGI. The CDR3 sequence is 14 residues long. CDR3 sequence (DNA): TGTGCCAGCAGTTACTCCGGGGGTTCCTACGAGCAGTACTTC. It translates to CASSYSGGSYEQYF.

J is TRBJ2-3 and V is TRBV15; D is possibly TRBD1 (6 bases). The CDR3 runs 16 residues. Trimming pared 5 bases from V and 2 bases from J, leaving 17 bases between. The germline CDR1 and CDR2 sequences are LNHNV and YYDKDF (reference sequence). The CDR3 reads CATSSRRGWNTDTQYF. The CDR3 DNA reads TGTGCCACCAGCTCTCGTAGGGGGTGGAACACAGATACGCAGTATTTT.

The chain links TRBV6-4 to TRBJ2-6; 9 positions match TRBD1. The CDR3 runs 16 residues. Germline CDR1 and CDR2: MRHNA and SNTAGT. The ends lost 5 bases at V and 2 bases at J; junction bases unmatched: 4. CDR3 sequence (DNA): TGTGCCAGCAGTATTACAGGGGGCGCTGGGGCCAACGTCCTGACTTTC. Its translation is CASSITGGAGANVLTF.

V gene TRBV6-5 combines with J gene TRBJ2-5; D is possibly TRBD1 (7 bases). V was clipped by 6 bases and J by 2 bases, with 16 bases between them. Germline-derived CDR1 and CDR2 are MNHEY and SVGAGI. The CDR3 is 15 amino acids. The CDR3 loop is CASSPGGSRQETQYF. As DNA, the CDR3 is TGTGCCAGCAGCCCAGGGGGGTCCCGGCAAGAGACCCAGTACTTC.

The chain combines TRBV29-1 with TRBJ2-6; 7 positions agree with TRBD2. CDR1 and CDR2 (germline): SQVTM, ANQGSEA. CDR3 size: 18 residues. V gave up 0 bases and J gave up 1 base; unmatched junction bases: 9. CDR3 bases: TGCAGCGTTGAAGAATGGGAGGGTAAGCCGTCTGGGGCCAACGTCCTGACTTTC. Translating gives CSVEEWEGKPSGANVLTF.